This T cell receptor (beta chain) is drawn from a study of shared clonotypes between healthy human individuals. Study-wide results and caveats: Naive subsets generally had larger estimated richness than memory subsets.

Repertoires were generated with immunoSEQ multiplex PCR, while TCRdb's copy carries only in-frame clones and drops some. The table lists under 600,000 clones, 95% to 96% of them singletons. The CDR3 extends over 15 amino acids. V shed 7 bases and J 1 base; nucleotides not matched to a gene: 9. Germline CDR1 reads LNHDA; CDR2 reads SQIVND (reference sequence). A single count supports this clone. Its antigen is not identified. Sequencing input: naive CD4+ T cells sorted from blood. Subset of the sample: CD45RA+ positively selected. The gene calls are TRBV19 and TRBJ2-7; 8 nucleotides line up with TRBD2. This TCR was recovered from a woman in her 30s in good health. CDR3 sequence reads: CASTPGGTASYEQYF. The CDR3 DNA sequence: TGTGCCAGTACCCCGGGAGGGACCGCATCCTACGAGCAGTACTTC.